The 4 T cell receptor beta chains in this list originate from one sample, sequenced in a study of blood T cell repertoires in COVID-19. The table came from immunoSEQ multiplex PCR; TCRdb's copy has only in-frame clones and leaves some out. Counted here are about 160,000 clones, around 89% occurring once; the ten biggest clones make up less than 8%. The sample consisted of PBMCs or T cells enriched from blood (not recorded which). The receptors were sampled from a woman aged 45-59 years who had recovered from COVID-19.

V is TRBV4-1 and J is TRBJ1-1, with D perhaps matching TRBD1 (6 bases). The CDR3 consists of 14 residues. V lost 2 bases and J lost 4, with 11 bases in between. In germline, CDR1 is MGHRA, CDR2 YSYEKL. CDR3: CASSQQGRATEAFF. The DNA of the CDR3 is TGCGCCAGCAGCCAACAGGGGAGGGCCACTGAAGCTTTCTTT.

This chain connects TRBV11-2 to TRBJ2-5, with 10 bases matching TRBD2. The length of the CDR3 is 15 residues. The germline V gene has CDR1 SGHAT and CDR2 FQNNGV. Trimming removed 2 bases from V and 8 bases from J; junction bases left unmatched: 8. The CDR3, as DNA: TGTGCCAGCAGCTTACTAGCGGGGGCCGCCCAAACCCAGTACTTC. Its protein product is CASSLLAGAAQTQYF.

CDR3 residues: CASSPRTDYGYTF. In DNA form, the CDR3 reads TGCGCCAGCAGCCCCAGGACAGACTATGGCTACACCTTC. The rearrangement links TRBV5-1 to TRBJ1-2, with D perhaps TRBD1 (6 bases). The CDR3 runs 13 residues. V lost 4 bases to trimming and J lost 3 bases, with 10 bases between them. Germline V gene data show CDR1 as SGHRS and CDR2 as YFSETQ.

The rearrangement joins TRBV19 to TRBJ2-7; tentative D call: TRBD2 (7 bases). The CDR3 extends over 16 amino acids. The ends were cut back, 0 bases at V and 5 bases at J, with 17 bases in the middle. Germline V gives CDR1 LNHDA, CDR2 SQIVND (reference sequence). The CDR3 DNA follows: TGTGCCAGTAGTATAGATCGGGGGGCGACGGGCCACGAGCAGTACTTC. Translation gives CASSIDRGATGHEQYF.